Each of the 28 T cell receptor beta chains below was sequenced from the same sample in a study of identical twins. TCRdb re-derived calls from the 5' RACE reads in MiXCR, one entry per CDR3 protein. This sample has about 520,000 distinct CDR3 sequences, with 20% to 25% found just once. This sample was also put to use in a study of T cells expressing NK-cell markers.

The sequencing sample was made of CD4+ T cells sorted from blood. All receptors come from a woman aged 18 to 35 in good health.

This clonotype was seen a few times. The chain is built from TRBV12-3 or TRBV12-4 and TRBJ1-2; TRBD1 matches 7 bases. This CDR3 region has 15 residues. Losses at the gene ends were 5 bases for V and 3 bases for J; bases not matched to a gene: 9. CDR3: CASSPQGGIDYGYTF. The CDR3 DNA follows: TGTGCCAGCAGTCCCCAGGGGGGGATCGACTATGGCTACACCTTC.

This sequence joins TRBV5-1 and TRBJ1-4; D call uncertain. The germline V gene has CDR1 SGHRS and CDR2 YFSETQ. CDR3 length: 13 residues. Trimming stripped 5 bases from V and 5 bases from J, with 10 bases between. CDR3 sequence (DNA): TGCGCCAGCAGACAAGTTGGGAATGAAAAACTGTTTTTT. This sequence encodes CASRQVGNEKLFF.

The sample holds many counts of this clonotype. This CDR3 reads CASSLVNYYEQYF. CDR3 coding DNA: TGTGCCAGCAGCTTGGTGAACTACTACGAGCAGTACTTC. V and J are TRBV5-6 and TRBJ2-7; D is ambiguous. The CDR3 spans 13 residues. V lost 0 bases and J 3 bases, leaving 7 bases between the germline ends. Germline CDR1 is SGHDT and CDR2 is YYEEEE.

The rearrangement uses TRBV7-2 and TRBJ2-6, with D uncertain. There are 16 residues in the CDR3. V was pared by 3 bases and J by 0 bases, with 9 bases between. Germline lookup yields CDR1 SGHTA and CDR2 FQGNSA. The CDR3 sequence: CASSFGRHSGANVLTF. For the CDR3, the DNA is TGTGCCAGCAGCTTTGGGCGACACTCTGGGGCCAACGTCCTGACTTTC.

In DNA, the CDR3 is TGTGCCAGCAGCTGGGGGACAGTTCTACCCTACAATGAGCAGTTCTTC. Protein sequence: CASSWGTVLPYNEQFF. This rearrangement joins TRBV5-5 to TRBJ2-1; TRBD1 aligns across 7 bases. Trimming at V came to 3 bases and at J to 2 bases, leaving 8 bases not matched to a gene. The CDR3 has 16 residues. Germline V gives CDR1 SGHKS, CDR2 YYEKEE (reference sequence).

The CDR3 loop is CSARPHQGGQETQYF. The DNA for the CDR3 is TGCAGTGCTAGGCCGCACCAGGGGGGCCAAGAGACCCAGTACTTC. The chain recombines TRBV20-1 with TRBJ2-5; a possible D gene is TRBD1 (7 bases). Germline V gene data show CDR1 as DFQATT and CDR2 as SNEGSKA (reference sequence). Trimming removed 3 bases from V and 1 base from J, with 15 bases in between. The CDR3 totals 15 residues.

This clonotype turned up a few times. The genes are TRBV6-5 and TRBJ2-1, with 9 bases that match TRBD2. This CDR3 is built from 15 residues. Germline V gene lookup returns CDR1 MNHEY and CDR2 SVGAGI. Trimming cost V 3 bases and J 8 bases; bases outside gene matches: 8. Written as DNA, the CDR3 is TGTGCCAGCAGTTATTTAGGGACTAGCTCCTATGAGCAGTTCTTC. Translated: CASSYLGTSSYEQFF.

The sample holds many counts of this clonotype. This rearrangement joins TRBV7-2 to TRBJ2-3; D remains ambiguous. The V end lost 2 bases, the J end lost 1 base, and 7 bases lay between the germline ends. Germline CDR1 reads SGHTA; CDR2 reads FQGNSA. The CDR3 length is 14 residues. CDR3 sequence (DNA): TGTGCCAGCAGCTTATACCGGGGCACAGATACGCAGTATTTT. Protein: CASSLYRGTDTQYF. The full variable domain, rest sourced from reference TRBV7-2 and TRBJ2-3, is GAGVSQSPSNKVTEKGKDVELRCDPISGHTALYWYRQSLGQGLEFLIYFQGNSAPDKSGLPSDRFSAERTGGSVSTLTIQRTQQEDSAVYLCASSLYRGTDTQYFGPGTRLTVL.

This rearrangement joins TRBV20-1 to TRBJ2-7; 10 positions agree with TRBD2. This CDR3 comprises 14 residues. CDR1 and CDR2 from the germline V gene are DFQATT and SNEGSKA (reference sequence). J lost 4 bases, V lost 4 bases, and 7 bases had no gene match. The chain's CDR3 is CSATLAGAAYEQYF. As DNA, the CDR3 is TGCAGTGCTACCCTAGCGGGAGCGGCGTACGAGCAGTACTTC.

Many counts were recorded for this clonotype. CDR3 nucleotide sequence: TGTGCCAGCTCAGCACAGGGGAGGGCTGAAGCTTTCTTT. Translating gives CASSAQGRAEAFF. The rearrangement joins TRBV18 to TRBJ1-1, with 7 positions matching TRBD1. V was clipped by 5 bases and J by 6 bases; unmatched bases: 6. Germline CDR1 KGHSH, CDR2 LQKENI. The CDR3 spans 13 residues.

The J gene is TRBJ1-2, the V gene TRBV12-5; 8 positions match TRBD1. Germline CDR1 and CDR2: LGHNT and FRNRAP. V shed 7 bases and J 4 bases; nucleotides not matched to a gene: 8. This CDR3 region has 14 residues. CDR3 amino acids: CASAFSQGAYGYTF. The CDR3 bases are TGTGCTAGTGCTTTTTCCCAGGGGGCCTATGGCTACACCTTC.

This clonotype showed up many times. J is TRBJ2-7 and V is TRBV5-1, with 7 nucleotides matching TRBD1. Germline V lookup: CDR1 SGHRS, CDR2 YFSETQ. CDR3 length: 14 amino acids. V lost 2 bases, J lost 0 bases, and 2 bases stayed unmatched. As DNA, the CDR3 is TGCGCCAGCAGCTTAGGACAGGCCTCCTACGAGCAGTACTTC. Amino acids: CASSLGQASYEQYF.

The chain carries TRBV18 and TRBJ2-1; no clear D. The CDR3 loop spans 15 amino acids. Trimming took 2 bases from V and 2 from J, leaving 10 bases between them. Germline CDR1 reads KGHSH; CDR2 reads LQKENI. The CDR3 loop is CASSPASSPYNEQFF. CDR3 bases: TGTGCCAGCTCACCAGCAAGTTCCCCCTACAATGAGCAGTTCTTC.

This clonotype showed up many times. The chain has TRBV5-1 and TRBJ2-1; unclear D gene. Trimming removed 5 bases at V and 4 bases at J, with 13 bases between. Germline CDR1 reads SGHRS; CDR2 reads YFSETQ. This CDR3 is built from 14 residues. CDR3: CASRIDTDYNEQFF. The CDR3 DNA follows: TGCGCCAGCAGGATCGACACGGATTACAATGAGCAGTTCTTC.

CDR3 in DNA: TGTGCCAGCAGCGTAGCTACGGGACTAGCTTGGGAGCAGTACTTC. Residues: CASSVATGLAWEQYF. The genes are TRBV9 and TRBJ2-7, with 9 bases lining up with TRBD2. The CDR3 is made up of 15 amino acids. Germline CDR1 SGDLS, CDR2 YYNGEE. The junction had 8 bases not matched to a gene; V was cut back by 0 bases and J by 7 bases.

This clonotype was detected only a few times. CDR3 amino acids: CASSLRGQQNTGELFF. CDR3 DNA: TGTGCCAGCAGCCTTAGGGGACAGCAGAACACCGGGGAGCTGTTTTTT. V usage is TRBV5-5 and J usage is TRBJ2-2; 7 bases agree with TRBD1. CDR1 and CDR2 from the germline V gene are SGHKS and YYEKEE (reference sequence). With 4 bases clipped from V and 1 base from J, the junction kept 7 bases outside the gene matches. This CDR3 has 16 amino acids. Drawing the rest from reference TRBV5-5 and TRBJ2-2, the complete variable domain is DAGVTQSPTHLIKTRGQQVTLRCSPISGHKSVSWYQQVLGQGPQFIFQYYEKEERGRGNFPDRFSARQFPNYSSELNVNALLLGDSALYLCASSLRGQQNTGELFFGEGSRLTVL.

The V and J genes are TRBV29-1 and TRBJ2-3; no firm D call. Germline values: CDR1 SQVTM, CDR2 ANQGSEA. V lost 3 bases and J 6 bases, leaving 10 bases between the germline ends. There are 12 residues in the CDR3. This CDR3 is CSVDSGLDTQYF. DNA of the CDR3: TGCAGCGTTGATTCCGGGTTGGATACGCAGTATTTT.

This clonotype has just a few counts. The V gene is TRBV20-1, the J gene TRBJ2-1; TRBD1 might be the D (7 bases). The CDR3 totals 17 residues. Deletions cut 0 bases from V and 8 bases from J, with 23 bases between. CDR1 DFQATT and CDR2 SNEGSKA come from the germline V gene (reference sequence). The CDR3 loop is CSARDLSWQGEVDEQFF. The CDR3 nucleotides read TGCAGTGCTAGAGATCTGTCTTGGCAGGGGGAGGTCGATGAGCAGTTCTTC.

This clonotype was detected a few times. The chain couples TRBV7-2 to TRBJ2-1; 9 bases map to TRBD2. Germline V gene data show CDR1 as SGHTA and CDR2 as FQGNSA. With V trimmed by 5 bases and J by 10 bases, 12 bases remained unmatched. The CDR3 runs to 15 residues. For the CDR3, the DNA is TGTGCCAGCAGCCAGACTAGCGGAGGGTGGTGGGAGCAGTTCTTC. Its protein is CASSQTSGGWWEQFF.

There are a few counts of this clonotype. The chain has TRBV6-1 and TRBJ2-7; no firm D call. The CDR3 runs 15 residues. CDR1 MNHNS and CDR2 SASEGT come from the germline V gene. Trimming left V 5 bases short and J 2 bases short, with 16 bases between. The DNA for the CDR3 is TGTGCCAGCAGTCTCGGACGGATCCAGACCTACGAGCAGTACTTC. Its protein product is CASSLGRIQTYEQYF.

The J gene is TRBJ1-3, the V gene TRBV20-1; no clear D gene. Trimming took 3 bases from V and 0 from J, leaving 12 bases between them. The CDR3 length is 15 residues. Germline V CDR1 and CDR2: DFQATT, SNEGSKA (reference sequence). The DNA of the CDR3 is TGCAGTGCTAGGGCGGACGGTAGCTCTGGAAACACCATATATTTT. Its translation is CSARADGSSGNTIYF.

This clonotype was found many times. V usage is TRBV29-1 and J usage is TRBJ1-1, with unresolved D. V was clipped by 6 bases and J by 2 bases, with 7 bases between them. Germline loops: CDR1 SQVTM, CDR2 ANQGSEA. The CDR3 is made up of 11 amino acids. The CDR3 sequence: CSVHANTEAFF. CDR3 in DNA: TGCAGCGTCCACGCTAACACTGAAGCTTTCTTT.

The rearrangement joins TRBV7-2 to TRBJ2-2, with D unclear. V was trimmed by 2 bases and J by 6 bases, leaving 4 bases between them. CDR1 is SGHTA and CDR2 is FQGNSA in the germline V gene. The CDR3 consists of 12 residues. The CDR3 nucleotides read TGTGCCAGCAGCTTAACTCCCGGGGAGCTGTTTTTT. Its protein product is CASSLTPGELFF.

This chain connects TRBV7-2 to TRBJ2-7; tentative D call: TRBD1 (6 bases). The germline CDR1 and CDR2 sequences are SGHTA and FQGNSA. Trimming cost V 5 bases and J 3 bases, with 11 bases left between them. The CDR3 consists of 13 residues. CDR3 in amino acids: CASSPQGNYEQYF. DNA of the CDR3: TGTGCCAGCAGCCCCCAGGGGAACTACGAGCAGTACTTC.

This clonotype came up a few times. The CDR3 loop is CASSDRALIGNEQFF. The CDR3 nucleotides are TGCGCCAGCTCCGACAGGGCCCTAATCGGCAATGAGCAGTTCTTC. The rearrangement joins TRBV5-1 to TRBJ2-1; TRBD1 agrees at 7 bases. The CDR3 has 15 residues. The trim removed 7 bases at V and 6 bases at J, leaving 13 bases unmatched. Germline CDR1 is SGHRS and CDR2 is YFSETQ.

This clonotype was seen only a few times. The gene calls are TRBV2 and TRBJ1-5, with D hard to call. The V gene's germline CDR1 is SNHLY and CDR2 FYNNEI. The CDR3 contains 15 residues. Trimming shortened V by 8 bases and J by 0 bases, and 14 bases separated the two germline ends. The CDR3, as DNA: TGTGCCAGCTGCTTGAGCGTCTATAGCAATCAGCCCCAGCATTTT. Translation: CASCLSVYSNQPQHF.

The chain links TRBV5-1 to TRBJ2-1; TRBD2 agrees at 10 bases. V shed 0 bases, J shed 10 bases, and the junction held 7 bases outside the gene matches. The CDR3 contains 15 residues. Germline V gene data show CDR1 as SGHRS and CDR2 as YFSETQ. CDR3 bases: TGCGCCAGCAGCTTGGAAAGCGGGGGGGCCTTGGAGCAGTTCTTC. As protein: CASSLESGGALEQFF.

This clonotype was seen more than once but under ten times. The CDR3 loop reads CASSYYRPGNTGELFF. The CDR3 bases are TGTGCCAGCAGCTACTACCGGCCGGGGAACACCGGGGAGCTGTTTTTT. This chain links TRBV7-9 with TRBJ2-2; D unresolved. The CDR3 runs 16 residues. The germline V and J ends were trimmed by 4 bases and 1 base, with 13 bases remaining between them. CDR1 and CDR2 from the germline V gene are SEHNR and FQNEAQ (reference sequence).